This T cell receptor beta chain is from a study of shared clonotypes between healthy human individuals. General study points: Against clonotypes common to all four donors, non-shared ones had lower generation probabilities. The sole specimen, blood, was sampled, and tissue repertoires likely differ. For naive CD4 cells, approximately 5% of clonotypes were shared across a handful of donors.

V shed 4 bases and J 0 bases; nucleotides not matched to a gene: 4. Germline CDR1 is SGHDT and CDR2 is YYEEEE. CDR3 size: 14 residues. Measured with immunoSEQ multiplex PCR; TCRdb has only the in-frame clones, and not every one. The sample has around 700,000 clones; under 95% are singletons. On this clone: What it binds is not known.

Terminally differentiated effector memory CD45RA+ cells were excluded by CCR7 positive selection of CD45RO-negative cells. Everyone who donated was a Caucasian adult who lived in Nashville, Tennessee. The V call is TRBV5-6, the J call TRBJ2-7, with 7 bases that match TRBD2. The sequence came from a man under 40 in good health. The sequencing input was naive CD8+ T cells sorted from blood. The CDR3 DNA reads as TGTGCCAGCAGCGGGGGGGATTACTCCTACGAGCAGTACTTC. Translating gives CASSGGDYSYEQYF.